Included here is one TCR beta chain sequence, with context. The sample belongs to a study of T-cell memory formation after mild COVID-19. Study information: In these data, TCR clusters were largely donor specific.

It was 5'RACE with constant-segment primers that produced the TCR alpha and TCR beta cDNA libraries, which carried sample barcodes and UMIs. TCRdb independently ran MiXCR on the 5' RACE reads; one entry per CDR3 protein. The sample records 110,000 to 150,000 distinct CDR3 sequences, 11% to 15% being singletons. The germline V and J ends were trimmed by 7 bases and 4 bases, with 13 bases remaining between them. This CDR3 region has 13 residues. Per the germline V gene, CDR1 is SEHNR and CDR2 is FQNEAQ (reference sequence). This receptor was identified in an adult woman who had mild COVID-19 (a few samples of this study predate the infection). Cell type and time point are not known. J is TRBJ1-2 and V is TRBV7-9, with D possibly matching TRBD1 (6 bases). Sequences were obtained from PBMCs or a T cell subset sorted from them (not recorded which). In DNA form, the CDR3 reads TGTGCCAGCACCTTGGGGGCAGTCTATGGCTACACCTTC. Translation: CASTLGAVYGYTF.